The 19 T cell receptor beta chains given below trace back to one sample, sequenced in a study of shared clonotypes between healthy human individuals. Only in-frame clones appear in the TCRdb table, and some are missing; sequencing was by immunoSEQ multiplex PCR. The sample lists roughly 2,500,000 clones, roughly 93% seen once, with around 0.4% in the top ten. Sequencing was done on a sample of naive CD4+ T cells from PBMCs. Subset of the sample: CD45RA+ positively selected. The receptors come from a man aged 18 to 30 in good health. Some clones in this sample may be carry-over from other donors' samples.

The CDR3: CASSPRGSNPSYNEQFF. The CDR3 DNA is TGTGCCAGCAGCCCCCGGGGGTCCAACCCCTCCTACAATGAGCAGTTCTTC. V is TRBV9 and J is TRBJ2-1, with a weak D call TRBD2 (6 bases). The germline V gene encodes CDR1 SGDLS and CDR2 YYNGEE. V lost 4 bases and J lost 0, with 17 bases in between. This CDR3 has 17 residues.

The chain links TRBV9 to TRBJ1-2; 7 bases align to TRBD1. The CDR3 runs to 14 residues. V lost 4 bases and J lost 4; bases outside the gene matches: 7. The germline CDR1 and CDR2 sequences are SGDLS and YYNGEE. This chain's CDR3 is CASSPTGTSYGYTF. CDR3 in DNA: TGTGCCAGCAGCCCGACAGGGACGAGCTATGGCTACACCTTC.

The chain links TRBV28 to TRBJ2-7; TRBD2 matches 12 bases. V lost 10 bases and J lost 4; bases outside the gene matches: 2. CDR1 and CDR2 (germline): MDHEN, SYDVKM. The CDR3 is 12 amino acids. The CDR3 spells CATGTSGYEQYF. As DNA, the CDR3 is TGTGCCACTGGGACTAGCGGGTACGAGCAGTACTTC. Variable domain in full (rest from reference TRBV28 and TRBJ2-7): DVKVTQSSRYLVKRTGEKVFLECVQDMDHENMFWYRQDPGLGLRLIYFSYDVKMKEKGDIPEGYSVSREKKERFSLILESASTNQTSMYLCATGTSGYEQYFGPGTRLTVT.

The CDR3 DNA is TGCGCCAGCAGCTTTGTGCGCGGGGGCTCCTACAATGAGCAGTTCTTC. This codes for CASSFVRGGSYNEQFF. The genes are TRBV5-1 and TRBJ2-1; 7 bases align to TRBD2. The V gene end was trimmed by 2 bases and the J gene end by 0 bases; junction bases not matched to a gene: 5. The germline CDR1 and CDR2 sequences are SGHRS and YFSETQ. The CDR3 has 16 amino acids.

This clone was recorded a few times. V and J are TRBV6-4 and TRBJ1-4; D unclear. This CDR3 spans 14 amino acids. Germline-derived CDR1 and CDR2 are MRHNA and SNTAGT. With 6 bases removed from V and 8 bases from J, the gap between germline ends came to 16 bases. Here the CDR3 reads CASRLRVLGEKLFF. CDR3 in DNA: TGTGCCAGCAGACTGAGGGTCTTAGGCGAAAAACTGTTTTTT.

This clone was observed once. V is TRBV6-4 and J is TRBJ2-1; 13 positions match TRBD2. CDR1 MRHNA and CDR2 SNTAGT come from the germline V gene. The CDR3 consists of 15 residues. V was pared by 5 bases and J by 9 bases, with 7 bases of the junction left unmatched. The CDR3 here is CASSPLAGGPSEQFF. Written as DNA, the CDR3 is TGTGCCAGCAGTCCACTAGCGGGAGGGCCTTCTGAGCAGTTCTTC.

The chain uses TRBV19 and TRBJ1-2; 10 bases are shared with TRBD1. In germline, CDR1 is LNHDA, CDR2 SQIVND (reference sequence). Unmatched junction bases numbered 9, after V lost 3 bases and J lost 8 bases. This CDR3 spans 15 amino acids. This CDR3 reads CASSMERQGARGYTF. CDR3 nucleotides: TGTGCCAGTAGTATGGAGAGACAGGGGGCGCGGGGCTACACCTTC.

The J gene is TRBJ2-4, the V gene TRBV6-1, with D unclear. V shed 2 bases and J shed 0 bases, with 20 bases lying between them. This CDR3 comprises 19 residues. Germline loops: CDR1 MNHNS, CDR2 SASEGT. The CDR3 here is CASSEIRRSPGLAKNIQYF. For the CDR3, the DNA is TGTGCCAGCAGTGAAATACGGCGCTCCCCGGGTTTAGCCAAAAACATTCAGTACTTC.

About this clone: Other DNA sequences in the sample encode the same CDR3. The chain uses TRBV5-1 and TRBJ2-5, with 8 bases identical to TRBD1. CDR1 and CDR2 from the germline V gene are SGHRS and YFSETQ. V gave up 4 bases and J gave up 2 bases; unmatched junction bases: 4. The CDR3 is made up of 14 amino acids. This chain's CDR3 is CASSRGTGQETQYF. CDR3 nucleotides: TGCGCCAGCAGCCGAGGGACAGGACAAGAGACCCAGTACTTC.

This clone was seen a handful of times. The rearrangement uses TRBV18 and TRBJ1-1, with D perhaps matching TRBD1 (5 bases). The CDR3 has 15 amino acids. Germline V CDR1 and CDR2: KGHSH, LQKENI. Trimming took off 6 bases at V and 8 bases at J, with 22 bases between the two ends. The CDR3 coding sequence is TGTGCCAGCTCCCTTACATCACCCGGGACCGCAGAAGCTTTCTTT. It encodes CASSLTSPGTAEAFF. The whole variable domain, remainder taken from reference TRBV18 and TRBJ1-1, is NAGVMQNPRHLVRRRGQEARLRCSPMKGHSHVYWYRQLPEEGLKFMVYLQKENIIDESGMPKERFSAEFPKEGPSILRIQQVVRGDSAAYFCASSLTSPGTAEAFFGQGTRLTVV.

The V and J genes are TRBV14 and TRBJ1-3; D not resolved. The CDR3 covers 16 residues. CDR1 SGHDN and CDR2 FVKESK come from the germline V gene. V lost 3 bases and J lost 3, with 15 bases in between. This chain's CDR3 is CASSQALGLGGNTIYF. The CDR3 DNA is TGTGCCAGCAGCCAGGCCCTAGGGCTGGGTGGAAACACCATATATTTT.

The chain employs TRBV6-1 and TRBJ2-1; 11 positions match TRBD2. The V gene's germline CDR1 is MNHNS and CDR2 SASEGT. CDR3 size: 16 residues. J lost 2 bases, V lost 3 bases, and 3 bases had no gene match. The CDR3 sequence: CASSDASGRPYNEQFF. In DNA form, the CDR3 reads TGTGCCAGCAGTGACGCTAGCGGGAGGCCCTACAATGAGCAGTTCTTC.

This rearrangement joins TRBV5-5 to TRBJ2-7, with D maybe TRBD2 (5 bases). Germline V gene sequence: CDR1 SGHKS, CDR2 YYEKEE (reference sequence). The V end was cut by 4 bases, the J end by 2 bases, with 13 bases between. The CDR3 covers 14 residues. CDR3 in DNA: TGTGCCAGCAGCCGGTTCGGGGTCGCCTACGAGCAGTACTTC. It codes for CASSRFGVAYEQYF.

CDR3 protein: CASSGDSILNYGYTF. CDR3 nucleotide sequence: TGTGCCAGCAGCGGCGACAGTATTCTTAACTATGGCTACACCTTC. The V and J genes are TRBV5-4 and TRBJ1-2, with D maybe TRBD1 (5 bases). Deletions cut 4 bases from V and 1 base from J, with 14 bases between. The CDR3 is made up of 15 amino acids. The germline V gene has CDR1 SGHNT and CDR2 YYREEE (reference sequence).

The V gene is TRBV18, the J gene TRBJ1-1; 7 nucleotides line up with TRBD1. From germline, CDR1 is KGHSH and CDR2 LQKENI. Trimming removed 2 bases from V and 1 base from J; junction bases left unmatched: 10. This CDR3 spans 17 amino acids. CDR3: CASSPIVLQGGNTEAFF. The CDR3 coding sequence is TGTGCCAGCTCACCAATAGTTCTTCAGGGGGGGAACACTGAAGCTTTCTTT.

This clone occurred once. V and J are TRBV6-1 and TRBJ1-2; 8 bases agree with TRBD1. The CDR3 consists of 17 residues. Trimming took 0 bases from V and 0 from J; bases not matched to a gene: 6. Germline lookup yields CDR1 MNHNS and CDR2 SASEGT. CDR3 coding DNA: TGTGCCAGCAGTGAAGCGGTACCAGGGGGCTCTAACTATGGCTACACCTTC. This translates into CASSEAVPGGSNYGYTF.

The V and J genes are TRBV2 and TRBJ2-7; D uncertain. Germline-derived CDR1 and CDR2 are SNHLY and FYNNEI. The CDR3 consists of 15 residues. The V and J ends lost 3 bases and 5 bases respectively, with 17 bases between them. CDR3 nucleotide sequence: TGTGCCAGCAGTGATGTAGGGTTAATTCTCCACGAGCAGTACTTC. Amino acid sequence: CASSDVGLILHEQYF.

This clone has just one count. V gene TRBV28 combines with J gene TRBJ2-5; no firm D call. Trimming left V 6 bases short and J 2 bases short, with 13 bases between. Germline values: CDR1 MDHEN, CDR2 SYDVKM. There are 14 residues in the CDR3. The DNA for the CDR3 is TGTGCCAGCAGCTCTGTAATGACTCAAGAGACCCAGTACTTC. Encoded protein: CASSSVMTQETQYF.

This clone appeared a few times. V gene TRBV7-9 combines with J gene TRBJ1-5, with a weak D call TRBD1 (6 bases). The CDR3 is 13 amino acids. CDR1 and CDR2 (germline): SEHNR, FQNEAQ (reference sequence). V was pared by 5 bases and J by 5 bases, with 10 bases between. Written as DNA, the CDR3 is TGTGCCAGCAGCACACAGGGTGATCAGCCCCAGCATTTT. Translated: CASSTQGDQPQHF. Drawing the rest from reference TRBV7-9 and TRBJ1-5, the complete variable domain is DTGVSQNPRHKITKRGQNVTFRCDPISEHNRLYWYRQTLGQGPEFLTYFQNEAQLEKSRLLSDRFSAERPKGSFSTLEIQRTEQGDSAMYLCASSTQGDQPQHFGDGTRLSIL.